This section outlines one T cell receptor beta chain sequence together with its context. Its antigen is unidentified. CDR3 length: 15 residues. Trimming cost V 4 bases and J 5 bases, with 15 bases left between them. Germline loops: CDR1 SGHRS, CDR2 YFSETQ. Some clones are missing from TCRdb's copy, which holds only in-frame ones; the method was immunoSEQ multiplex PCR. Found here are around 120,000 clones, roughly 88% of them singletons; the top ten hold 3% to 4.5%. This entry is derived from a study of T cell responses to AZD1222 COVID-19 vaccine. Study-level findings and limits: Spike-specific TCR breadth and depth both grew after two AZD1222 doses. Baseline serology detected seropositivity in only six AZD1222 recipients. Spike was spanned by vaccine-associated CD4 TCRs, with dominance at 160-218 and 743-854. It should be noted that donors were predominantly white British and more often female, and clonal diversity was possibly underestimated.

Sample: peripheral blood, taken on day 0 of MenACWY control vaccination. The gene calls are TRBV5-1 and TRBJ2-2; D is possibly TRBD1 or TRBD2 (5 bases each). This sequence was found in an adult in good health. The CDR3 loop reads CASSRTLAGTGELFF. DNA for the CDR3: TGCGCCAGCAGCCGGACTCTCGCAGGGACCGGGGAGCTGTTTTTT.